This T cell receptor beta chain derives from a study of blood T cell repertoires in COVID-19. On the study more broadly: There were acute and convalescent COVID-19 samples, and they came from the United States, Italy and Spain.

The protocol was immunoSEQ multiplex PCR, while the TCRdb copy is restricted to in-frame clones and leaves out a portion. The sample carries 200,000 to 250,000 clones, 80% to 90% recorded once. The germline V and J ends were trimmed by 3 bases and 6 bases, with 11 bases remaining between them. Germline-derived CDR1 and CDR2 are KGHSH and LQKENI. The CDR3 spans 13 residues. The genes are TRBV18 and TRBJ1-2; D unresolved. The receptor was derived from a man in his 60s with acute or convalescent COVID-19. The sample comprised peripheral blood. The CDR3 DNA reads TGTGCCAGCTCACCGGGGAGTCCTGATGGCTACACCTTC. Amino acids: CASSPGSPDGYTF.